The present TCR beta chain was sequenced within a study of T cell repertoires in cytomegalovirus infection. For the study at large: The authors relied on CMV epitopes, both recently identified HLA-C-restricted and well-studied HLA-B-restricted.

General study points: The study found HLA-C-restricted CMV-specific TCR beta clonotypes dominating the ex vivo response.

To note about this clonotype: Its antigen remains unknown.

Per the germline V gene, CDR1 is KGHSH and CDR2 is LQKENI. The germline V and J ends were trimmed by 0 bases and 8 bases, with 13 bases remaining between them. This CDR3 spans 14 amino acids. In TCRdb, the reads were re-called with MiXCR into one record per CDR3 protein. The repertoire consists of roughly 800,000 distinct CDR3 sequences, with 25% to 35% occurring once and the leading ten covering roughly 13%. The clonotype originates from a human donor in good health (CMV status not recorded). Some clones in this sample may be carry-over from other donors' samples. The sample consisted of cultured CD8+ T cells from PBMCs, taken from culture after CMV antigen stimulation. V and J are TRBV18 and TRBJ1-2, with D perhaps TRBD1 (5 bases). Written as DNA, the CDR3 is TGTGCCAGCTCACCACCGGGGGAATACCTGGGCTACACCTTC. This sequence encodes CASSPPGEYLGYTF. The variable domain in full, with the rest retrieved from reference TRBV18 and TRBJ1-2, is NAGVMQNPRHLVRRRGQEARLRCSPMKGHSHVYWYRQLPEEGLKFMVYLQKENIIDESGMPKERFSAEFPKEGPSILRIQQVVRGDSAAYFCASSPPGEYLGYTFGSGTRLTVV.